The entry that follows covers one T cell receptor (beta chain) sequence. Trimming took 5 bases from V and 1 from J, leaving 11 bases between them. Germline-derived CDR1 and CDR2 are LNHDA and SQIVND (reference sequence). The CDR3 is 14 residues long. The sample comes from a study of T cell changes during pregnancy in multiple sclerosis. The table came from immunoSEQ multiplex PCR; TCRdb's copy has only in-frame clones and leaves some out. The data hold 64,000 or so clones, with about 92% observed a single time. This receptor was obtained from a female donor with multiple sclerosis, enrolled in a pregnancy study. This specimen consisted of peripheral blood, obtained in the first trimester of pregnancy. The gene calls are TRBV19 and TRBJ1-1; tentatively, D is TRBD1 (5 bases). This CDR3 is CASSDDSWNTEAFF. CDR3 bases: TGTGCCAGTAGTGATGACAGTTGGAACACTGAAGCTTTCTTT. The variable domain in full, completed from reference TRBV19 and TRBJ1-1, reads DGGITQSPKYLFRKEGQNVTLSCEQNLNHDAMYWYRQDPGQGLRLIYYSQIVNDFQKGDIAEGYSVSREKKESFPLTVTSAQKNPTAFYLCASSDDSWNTEAFFGQGTRLTVV.